Each of the 9 T cell receptor beta chains below was sequenced from the same sample in a study of blood T cell repertoires in COVID-19 (dated by TCRdb to about 2020). The library was obtained by the immunoSEQ multiplex PCR assay. Entries here come from immuneACCESS through TCRdb and include only in-frame sequences with V and J called. Some clones fail to appear in such tables; in the studies checked, an unresolved V gene covers under half of the shortfall, and the cause of the remainder is unknown. This sample holds approximately 490,000 clones; roughly nine tenths were observed only once. The ten largest clones capture approximately 8% of the sample. Specimen: PBMCs or T cells enriched from blood (not recorded which). These receptors all stem from an older woman who had recovered from COVID-19.

The V gene is TRBV7-7, the J gene TRBJ2-2; TRBD1 agrees at 7 bases. J was trimmed by 2 bases and V by 1 base; bases with no gene match: 4. The germline V gene has CDR1 SSHAT and CDR2 FNYEAQ (reference sequence). The CDR3 is 16 amino acids. The CDR3 is CASSLGRQGNTGELFF. The CDR3 bases are TGTGCCAGCAGCTTAGGGCGACAGGGTAACACCGGGGAGCTGTTTTTT.

This chain connects TRBV30 to TRBJ1-4; a weak D match, TRBD1 (5 bases). The germline V gene encodes CDR1 GTSNPN and CDR2 SVGIG (reference sequence). This CDR3 spans 16 amino acids. V was clipped by 3 bases and J by 0 bases, with 14 bases between them. As DNA, the CDR3 is TGTGCCTGGAGCAGGGATATTCATGCAACTAATGAAAAACTGTTTTTT. The encoded protein is CAWSRDIHATNEKLFF.

The rearrangement links TRBV21-1 to TRBJ1-4; TRBD1, the table's D call, was not compared with the DNA. TRBV21-1 is labeled a pseudogene. The CDR3 consists of 19 residues. DNA for the CDR3: TGTGCCAGCAGTCTAGGGGCTCCGGACAGGGGGCTAGATGGTGAAAAACTGTTTTTT. Translating it yields CASSLGAPDRGLDGEKLFF.

The V and J genes are TRBV6-5 and TRBJ2-7; TRBD1 matches at 8 bases. The CDR3 runs 15 residues. V dropped 6 bases and J dropped 3; count of bases not matched to a gene: 10. Looked up from germline, CDR1 is MNHEY and CDR2 is SVGAGI. The CDR3 region is CASRPALGQVYEQYV. The CDR3 DNA follows: TGTGCCAGCAGGCCTGCCTTGGGACAGGTCTACGAGCAGTACGTC.

The CDR3 loop reads CASSQDLNQGGEQYF. CDR3 DNA sequence: TGCGCCAGCAGCCAAGATCTGAACCAGGGTGGAGAGCAGTACTTC. The gene calls are TRBV4-1 and TRBJ2-7; possible D gene TRBD1, 5 bases. Per germline, CDR1 MGHRA and CDR2 YSYEKL. V was clipped by 0 bases and J by 7 bases, with 16 bases between them. This CDR3 comprises 15 residues.

The rearrangement joins TRBV19 to TRBJ2-7, with D perhaps matching TRBD2 (7 bases). There are 14 residues in the CDR3. Trimming shortened V by 3 bases and J by 3 bases, and 12 bases separated the two germline ends. Germline V lookup: CDR1 LNHDA, CDR2 SQIVND (reference sequence). The CDR3 DNA follows: TGTGCCAGTAGTATGACGGGGGGCCGCTACGAGCAGTACTTC. Translating it yields CASSMTGGRYEQYF.

This clone came up once. The gene calls are TRBV5-1 and TRBJ2-6; D is perhaps TRBD1 (6 bases). V lost 4 bases to trimming and J lost 1 base, with 12 bases between them. The CDR3 spans 16 residues. Germline values: CDR1 SGHRS, CDR2 YFSETQ. In DNA, the CDR3 is TGCGCCAGCAGCCAGGACAGTCTTTCTGGGGCCAACGTCCTGACTTTC. Translated: CASSQDSLSGANVLTF.

The CDR3 DNA is TGTGCCAGCAGCTCCCTTGGGGGGATGGCCGGGGAGCTGTTTTTT. It codes for CASSSLGGMAGELFF. The chain employs TRBV11-3 and TRBJ2-2; D possibly corresponds to TRBD2 (6 bases). The CDR3 covers 15 residues. Germline values: CDR1 SGHNT, CDR2 YENEEA. The V end was cut by 4 bases, the J end by 6 bases, with 15 bases between.

The V gene is TRBV10-2, the J gene TRBJ1-5, with 9 bases fitting TRBD1. The junction had 5 bases not matched to a gene; V was cut back by 3 bases and J by 2 bases. This CDR3 contains 16 residues. Per the germline V gene, CDR1 is WSHSY and CDR2 is SAAADI. CDR3 amino acids: CASSELQGAGNQPQHF. In DNA, the CDR3 is TGCGCCAGCAGTGAACTACAGGGGGCAGGCAATCAGCCCCAGCATTTT.